The clone carrying this T cell receptor beta chain was seen only a few times. The CDR3 spans 14 residues. V lost 5 bases, J lost 9 bases, and 14 bases lay in between. Germline CDR1 SGHTA, CDR2 FQGNSA. This specimen comes from a study of human T cells and chemical hapten exposure. Individual cDNA molecules in this library carried unique molecular identifiers. In the authors' workflow: TCRs per sample had a median of approximately 98,000 and ranged from roughly 20,000 to 690,600. Each CDR3 protein is one row after TCRdb ran MiXCR on the reads. What appears here as the V and J calls and clone size reflects TCRdb's work, not the paper's. The table shows around 120,000 distinct CDR3 sequences, with less than 10% occurring only once. From whole blood left unfractionated, total RNA was extracted.

The genes are TRBV7-2 and TRBJ2-6; D might be TRBD2 (5 bases). The receptor was derived from a human donor in good health. Some clones in this sample may be carry-over from other donors' samples. Sequenced: whole blood. CDR3 coding DNA: TGTGCCAGCAGCACCACAACCCGGGACAACGTCCTGACTTTC. Amino acid sequence: CASSTTTRDNVLTF.